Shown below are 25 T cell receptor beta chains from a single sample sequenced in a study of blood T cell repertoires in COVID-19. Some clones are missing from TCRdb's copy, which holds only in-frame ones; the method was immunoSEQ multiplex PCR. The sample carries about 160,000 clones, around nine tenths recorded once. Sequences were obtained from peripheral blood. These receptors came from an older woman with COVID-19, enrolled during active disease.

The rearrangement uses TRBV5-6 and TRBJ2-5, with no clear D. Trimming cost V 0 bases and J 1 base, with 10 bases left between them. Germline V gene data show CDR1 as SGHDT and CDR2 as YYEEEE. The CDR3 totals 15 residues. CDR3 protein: CASSLAAARQETQYF. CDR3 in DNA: TGTGCCAGCAGCTTGGCGGCGGCCCGCCAAGAGACCCAGTACTTC.

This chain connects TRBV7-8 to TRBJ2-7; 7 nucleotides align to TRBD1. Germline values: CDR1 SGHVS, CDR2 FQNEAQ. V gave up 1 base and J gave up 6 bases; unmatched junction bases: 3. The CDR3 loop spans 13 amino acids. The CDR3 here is CASSLGGQLEQYF. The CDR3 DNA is TGTGCCAGCAGCTTAGGGGGACAGCTCGAGCAGTACTTC.

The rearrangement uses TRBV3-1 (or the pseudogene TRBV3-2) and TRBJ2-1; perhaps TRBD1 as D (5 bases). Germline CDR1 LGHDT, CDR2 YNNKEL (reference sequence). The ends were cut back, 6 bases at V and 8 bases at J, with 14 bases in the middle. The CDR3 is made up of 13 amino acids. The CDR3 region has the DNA TGTGCCAGCAGTCCGGCCAGGGTCGATGAGCAGTTCTTC. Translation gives CASSPARVDEQFF.

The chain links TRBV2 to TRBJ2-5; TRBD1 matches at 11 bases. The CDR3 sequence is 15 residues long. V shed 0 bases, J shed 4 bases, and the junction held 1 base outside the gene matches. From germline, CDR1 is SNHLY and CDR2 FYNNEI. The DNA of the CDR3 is TGTGCCAGCAGTGAAGCCGGGACAGGGGGAGAGACCCAGTACTTC. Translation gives CASSEAGTGGETQYF.

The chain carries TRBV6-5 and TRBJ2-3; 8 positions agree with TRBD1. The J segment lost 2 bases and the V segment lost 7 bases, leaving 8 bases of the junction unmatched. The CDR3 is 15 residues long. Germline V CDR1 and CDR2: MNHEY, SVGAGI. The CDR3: CASTRTGKHTDTQYF. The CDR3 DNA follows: TGTGCCAGCACCCGGACAGGGAAGCACACAGATACGCAGTATTTT.

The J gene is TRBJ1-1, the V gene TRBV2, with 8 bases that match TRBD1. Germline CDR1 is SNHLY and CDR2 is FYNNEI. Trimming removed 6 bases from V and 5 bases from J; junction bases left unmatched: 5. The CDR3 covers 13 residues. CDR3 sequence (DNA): TGTGCCAGCAGGTTGACAGGGGAGACTGAAGCTTTCTTT. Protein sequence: CASRLTGETEAFF.

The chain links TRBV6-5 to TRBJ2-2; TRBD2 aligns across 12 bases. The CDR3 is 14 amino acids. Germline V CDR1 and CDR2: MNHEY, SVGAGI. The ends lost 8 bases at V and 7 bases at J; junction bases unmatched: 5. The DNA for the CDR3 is TGTGCCAGCGGCCTAGCGGGGGGGTTCGGGGAGCTGTTTTTT. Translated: CASGLAGGFGELFF.

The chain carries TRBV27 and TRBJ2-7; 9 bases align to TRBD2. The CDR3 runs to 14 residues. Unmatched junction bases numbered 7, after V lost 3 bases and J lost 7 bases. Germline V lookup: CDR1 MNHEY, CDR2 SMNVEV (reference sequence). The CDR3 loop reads CASSFSGGREEQYF. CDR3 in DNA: TGTGCCAGCAGTTTTAGCGGGGGACGAGAGGAGCAGTACTTC.

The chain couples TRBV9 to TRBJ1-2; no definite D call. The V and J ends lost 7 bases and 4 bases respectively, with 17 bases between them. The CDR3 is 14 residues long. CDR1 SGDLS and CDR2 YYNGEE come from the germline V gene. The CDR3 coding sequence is TGTGCCAGCTCCCAACAGAAGGCAGGCTATGGCTACACCTTC. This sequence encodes CASSQQKAGYGYTF.

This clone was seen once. CDR3 residues: CASSQRGGSYNEQFF. In DNA form, the CDR3 reads TGTGCCAGCAGCCAGCGGGGGGGCTCCTACAATGAGCAGTTCTTC. This chain links TRBV3-1 (or the pseudogene TRBV3-2) with TRBJ2-1, with TRBD2 matching over 9 bases. The V gene's germline CDR1 is LGHDT and CDR2 YNNKEL (reference sequence). The trim removed 3 bases at V and 0 bases at J, leaving 0 bases unmatched. This CDR3 has 15 amino acids.

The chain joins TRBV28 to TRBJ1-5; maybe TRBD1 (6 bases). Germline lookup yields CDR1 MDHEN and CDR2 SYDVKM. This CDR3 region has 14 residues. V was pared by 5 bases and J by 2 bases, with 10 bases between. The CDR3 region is CASSQGRGNQPQHF. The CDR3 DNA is TGTGCCAGCAGTCAGGGGAGGGGCAATCAGCCCCAGCATTTT.

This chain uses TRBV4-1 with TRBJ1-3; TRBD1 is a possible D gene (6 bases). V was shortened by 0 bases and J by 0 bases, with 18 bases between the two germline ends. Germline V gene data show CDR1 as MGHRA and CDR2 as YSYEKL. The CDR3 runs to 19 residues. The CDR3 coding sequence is TGCGCCAGCAGCCAAGACGGTGGGATGACAGGCCGCTCTGGAAACACCATATATTTT. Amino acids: CASSQDGGMTGRSGNTIYF.

The DNA of the CDR3 is TGTGCCAGCAGTTTATCAGGGGTGAACACTGAAGCTTTCTTT. Translated, it gives CASSLSGVNTEAFF. The chain couples TRBV28 to TRBJ1-1; D may be TRBD1 (6 bases). Germline CDR1 and CDR2: MDHEN and SYDVKM. Trimming took 1 base from V and 0 from J, leaving 6 bases between them. The CDR3 consists of 14 residues.

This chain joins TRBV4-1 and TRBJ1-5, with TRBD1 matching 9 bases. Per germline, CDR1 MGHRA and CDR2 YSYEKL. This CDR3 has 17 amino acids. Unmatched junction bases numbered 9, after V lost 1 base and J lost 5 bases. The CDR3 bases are TGCGCCAGCAGCCAAGGAGTGATCCGGGACAGGGATCAGCCCCAGCATTTT. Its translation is CASSQGVIRDRDQPQHF.

The CDR3 spells CAISLQGITGELFF. The DNA of the CDR3 is TGTGCCATCAGCTTACAGGGGATCACCGGGGAGCTGTTTTTT. The chain combines TRBV10-3 with TRBJ2-2; TRBD1 matches at 7 bases. Germline lookup yields CDR1 ENHRY and CDR2 SYGVKD. The CDR3 is 14 residues long. V lost 6 bases, J lost 4 bases, and 5 bases stayed unmatched.

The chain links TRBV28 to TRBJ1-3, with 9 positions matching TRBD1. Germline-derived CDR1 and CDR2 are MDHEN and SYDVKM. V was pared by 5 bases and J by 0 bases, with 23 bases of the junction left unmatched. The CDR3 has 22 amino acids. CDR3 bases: TGTGCCAGCAGTCAGGTAATTCCGGGACAGGGATTTCTGGGTTACTCTGGAAACACCATATATTTT. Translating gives CASSQVIPGQGFLGYSGNTIYF.

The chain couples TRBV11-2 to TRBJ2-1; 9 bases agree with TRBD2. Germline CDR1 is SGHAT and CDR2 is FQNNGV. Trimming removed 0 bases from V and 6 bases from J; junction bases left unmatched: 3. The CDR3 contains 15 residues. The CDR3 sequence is CASSLDGRGGNEQFF. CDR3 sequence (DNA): TGTGCCAGCAGCTTAGATGGGCGGGGGGGCAATGAGCAGTTCTTC.

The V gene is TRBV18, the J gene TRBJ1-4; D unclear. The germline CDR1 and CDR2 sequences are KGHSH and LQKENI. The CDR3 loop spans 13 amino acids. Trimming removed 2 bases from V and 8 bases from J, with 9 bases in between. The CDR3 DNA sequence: TGTGCCAGCTCACCAGGACGGGAAGAAAAACTGTTTTTT. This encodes CASSPGREEKLFF. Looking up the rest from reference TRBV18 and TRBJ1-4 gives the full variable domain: NAGVMQNPRHLVRRRGQEARLRCSPMKGHSHVYWYRQLPEEGLKFMVYLQKENIIDESGMPKERFSAEFPKEGPSILRIQQVVRGDSAAYFCASSPGREEKLFFGSGTQLSVL.

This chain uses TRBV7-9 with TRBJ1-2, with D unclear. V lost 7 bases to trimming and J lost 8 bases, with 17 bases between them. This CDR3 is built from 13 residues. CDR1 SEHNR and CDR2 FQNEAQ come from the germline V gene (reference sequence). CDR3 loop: CASTLDPRGGYTF. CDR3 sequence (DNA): TGTGCCAGCACCCTCGACCCCCGCGGGGGCTACACCTTC.

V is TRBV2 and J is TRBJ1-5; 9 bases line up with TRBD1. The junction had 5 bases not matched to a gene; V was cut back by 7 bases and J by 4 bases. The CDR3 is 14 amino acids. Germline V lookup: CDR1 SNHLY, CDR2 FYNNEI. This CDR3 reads CASNWGQGNQPQHF. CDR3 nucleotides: TGTGCCAGCAATTGGGGACAGGGAAATCAGCCCCAGCATTTT. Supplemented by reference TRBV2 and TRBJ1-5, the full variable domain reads EPEVTQTPSHQVTQMGQEVILRCVPISNHLYFYWYRQILGQKVEFLVSFYNNEISEKSEIFDDQFSVERPDGSNFTLKIRSTKLEDSAMYFCASNWGQGNQPQHFGDGTRLSIL.

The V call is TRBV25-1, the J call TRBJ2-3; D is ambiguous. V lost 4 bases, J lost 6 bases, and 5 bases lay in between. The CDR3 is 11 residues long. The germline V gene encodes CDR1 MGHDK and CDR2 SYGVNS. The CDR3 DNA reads TGTGCCAGCAGTGTCTCCGATACGCAGTATTTT. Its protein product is CASSVSDTQYF.

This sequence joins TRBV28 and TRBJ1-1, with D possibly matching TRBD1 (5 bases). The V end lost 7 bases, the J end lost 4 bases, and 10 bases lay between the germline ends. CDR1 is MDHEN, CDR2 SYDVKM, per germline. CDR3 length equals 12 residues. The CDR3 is CASNTGGTEAFF. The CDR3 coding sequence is TGTGCCAGCAATACCGGGGGCACTGAAGCTTTCTTT.

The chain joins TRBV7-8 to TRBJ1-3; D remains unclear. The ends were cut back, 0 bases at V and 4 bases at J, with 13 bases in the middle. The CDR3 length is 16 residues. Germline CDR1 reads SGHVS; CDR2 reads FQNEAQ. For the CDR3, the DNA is TGTGCCAGCAGCTTAGCGAAAGTGAGAGGGGGAAACACCATATATTTT. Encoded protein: CASSLAKVRGGNTIYF.

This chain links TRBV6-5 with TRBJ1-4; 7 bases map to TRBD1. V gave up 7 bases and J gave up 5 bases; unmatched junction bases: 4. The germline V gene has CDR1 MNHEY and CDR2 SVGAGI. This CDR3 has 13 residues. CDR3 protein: CASKQGRNEKLFF. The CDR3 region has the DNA TGTGCCAGCAAACAGGGGAGGAATGAAAAACTGTTTTTT.

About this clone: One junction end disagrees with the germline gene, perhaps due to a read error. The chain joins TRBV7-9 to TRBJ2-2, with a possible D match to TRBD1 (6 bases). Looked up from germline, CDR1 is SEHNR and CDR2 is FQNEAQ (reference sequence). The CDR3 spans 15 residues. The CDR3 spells CASSWAQGNAGELFF. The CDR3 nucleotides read TGTGCCAGCAGCTGGGCCCAGGGGAACGCCGGGGAGCTGTTTTTT. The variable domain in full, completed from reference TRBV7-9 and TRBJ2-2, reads DTGVSQNPRHKITKRGQNVTFRCDPISEHNRLYWYRQTLGQGPEFLTYFQNEAQLEKSRLLSDRFSAERPKGSFSTLEIQRTEQGDSAMYLCASSWAQGNAGELFFGEGSRLTVL.